A single TCR beta chain is shown here with its context. No antigen is known for it. This CDR3 has 14 amino acids. The V gene end was trimmed by 6 bases and the J gene end by 2 bases; junction bases not matched to a gene: 4. Germline-derived CDR1 and CDR2 are MDHEN and SYDVKM. The data are from a study of long-term antiretroviral therapy in people with HIV. Study-wide findings and caveats: Repertoires looked antigen-experienced, with only a slight naive shift after ART.

Samples were assayed with immunoSEQ v3.0 at survey level. Sequencing used immunoSEQ multiplex PCR; TCRdb keeps in-frame clones, though not all of them. The table has 25,000 to 30,000 clones, almost 95% seen once. Sequencing used unsorted PBMCs, obtained approximately 7.4 years after starting antiretroviral therapy. V and J are TRBV28 and TRBJ1-2; TRBD1 aligns across 9 bases. The TCR was taken from a man aged 45 to 65 with HIV. This CDR3 reads CASRGTGRNYGYTF. In nucleotides, the CDR3 is TGTGCCAGCAGGGGGACAGGGAGAAACTATGGCTACACCTTC.